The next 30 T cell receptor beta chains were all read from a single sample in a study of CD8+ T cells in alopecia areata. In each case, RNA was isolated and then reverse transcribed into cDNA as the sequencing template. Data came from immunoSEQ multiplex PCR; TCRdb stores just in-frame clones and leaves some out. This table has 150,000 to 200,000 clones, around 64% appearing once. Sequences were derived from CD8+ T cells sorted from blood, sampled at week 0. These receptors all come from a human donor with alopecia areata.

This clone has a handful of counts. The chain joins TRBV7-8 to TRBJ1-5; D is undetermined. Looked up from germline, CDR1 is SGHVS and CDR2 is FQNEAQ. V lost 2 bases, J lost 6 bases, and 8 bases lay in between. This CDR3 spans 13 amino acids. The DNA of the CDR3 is TGTGCCAGCAGCTTATTGTGGTTTCAGCCCCAGCATTTT. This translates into CASSLLWFQPQHF. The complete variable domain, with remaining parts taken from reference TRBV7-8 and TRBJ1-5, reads GAGVSQSPRYKVAKRGQDVALRCDPISGHVSLFWYQQALGQGPEFLTYFQNEAQLDKSGLPSDRFFAERPEGSVSTLKIQRTQQEDSAVYLCASSLLWFQPQHFGDGTRLSIL.

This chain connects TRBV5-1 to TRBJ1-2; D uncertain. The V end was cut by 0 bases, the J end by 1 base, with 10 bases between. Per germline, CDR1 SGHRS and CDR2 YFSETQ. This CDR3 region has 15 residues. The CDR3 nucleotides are TGCGCCAGCAGCTTGGGGATGGACGTTAACTATGGCTACACCTTC. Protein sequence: CASSLGMDVNYGYTF.

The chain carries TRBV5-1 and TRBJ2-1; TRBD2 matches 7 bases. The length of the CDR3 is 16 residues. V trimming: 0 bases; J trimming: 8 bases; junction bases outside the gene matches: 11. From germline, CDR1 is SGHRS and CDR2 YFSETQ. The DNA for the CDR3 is TGCGCCAGCAGCTTGGGAAGCCGACTAGCTGTCTATGAGCAGTTCTTC. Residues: CASSLGSRLAVYEQFF.

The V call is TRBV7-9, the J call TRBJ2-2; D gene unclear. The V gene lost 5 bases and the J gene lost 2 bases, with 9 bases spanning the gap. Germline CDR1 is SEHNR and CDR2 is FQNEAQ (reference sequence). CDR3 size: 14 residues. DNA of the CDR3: TGTGCCAGCAGCCCCCCTGGCAACACCGGGGAGCTGTTTTTT. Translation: CASSPPGNTGELFF.

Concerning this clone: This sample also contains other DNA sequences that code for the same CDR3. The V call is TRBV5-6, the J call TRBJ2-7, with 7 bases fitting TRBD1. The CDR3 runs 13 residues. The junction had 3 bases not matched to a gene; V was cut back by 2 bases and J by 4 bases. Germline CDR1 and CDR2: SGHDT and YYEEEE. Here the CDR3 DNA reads TGTGCCAGCAGCTTACAGGGGCCTTACGAGCAGTACTTC. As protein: CASSLQGPYEQYF.

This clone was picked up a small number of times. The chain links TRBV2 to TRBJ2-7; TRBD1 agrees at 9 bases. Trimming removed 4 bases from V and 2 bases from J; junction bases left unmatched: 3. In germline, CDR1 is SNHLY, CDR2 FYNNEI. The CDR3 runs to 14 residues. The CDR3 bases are TGTGCCAGCAGTGCCGGGACAGGGCCCTACGAGCAGTACTTC. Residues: CASSAGTGPYEQYF.

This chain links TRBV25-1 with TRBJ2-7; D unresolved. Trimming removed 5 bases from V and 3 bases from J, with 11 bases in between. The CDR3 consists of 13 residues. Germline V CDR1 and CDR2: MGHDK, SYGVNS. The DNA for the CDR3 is TGTGCCAGCAGTCGGAAGTATGACTACGAGCAGTACTTC. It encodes CASSRKYDYEQYF.

The CDR3 loop reads CASSQAWGKDEQFF. The CDR3 DNA is TGCGCCAGCAGCCAAGCTTGGGGAAAGGATGAGCAGTTCTTC. V is TRBV4-1 and J is TRBJ2-1; D remains unclear. The CDR3 loop spans 14 amino acids. Trimming removed 1 base at V and 8 bases at J, with 12 bases between. Germline loops: CDR1 MGHRA, CDR2 YSYEKL.

CDR3 region: CASRGNTDTQYF. The DNA for the CDR3 is TGTGCCAGCAGGGGTAACACAGATACGCAGTATTTT. The V call is TRBV6-5, the J call TRBJ2-3, with no clear D. The ends were cut back, 6 bases at V and 2 bases at J, with 6 bases in the middle. CDR1 and CDR2 (germline): MNHEY, SVGAGI. The CDR3 is made up of 12 amino acids.

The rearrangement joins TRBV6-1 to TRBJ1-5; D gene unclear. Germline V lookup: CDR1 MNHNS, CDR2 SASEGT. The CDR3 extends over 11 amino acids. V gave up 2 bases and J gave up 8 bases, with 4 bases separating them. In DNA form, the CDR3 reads TGTGCCAGCAGTGAATTAGAGCCCCAGCATTTT. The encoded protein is CASSELEPQHF.

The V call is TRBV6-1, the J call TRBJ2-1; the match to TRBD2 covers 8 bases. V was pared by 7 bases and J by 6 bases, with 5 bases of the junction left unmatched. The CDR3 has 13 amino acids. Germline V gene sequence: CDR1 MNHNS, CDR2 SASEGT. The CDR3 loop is CASTLAGGNEQFF. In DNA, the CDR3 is TGTGCCAGCACGCTCGCGGGAGGCAATGAGCAGTTCTTC.

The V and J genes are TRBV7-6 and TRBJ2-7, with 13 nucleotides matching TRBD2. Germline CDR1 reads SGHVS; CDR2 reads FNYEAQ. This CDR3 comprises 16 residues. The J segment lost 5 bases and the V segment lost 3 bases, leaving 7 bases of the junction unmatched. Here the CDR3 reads CASSFWTSGGPNEQYF. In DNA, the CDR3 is TGTGCCAGCAGCTTCTGGACTAGCGGGGGCCCTAACGAGCAGTACTTC.

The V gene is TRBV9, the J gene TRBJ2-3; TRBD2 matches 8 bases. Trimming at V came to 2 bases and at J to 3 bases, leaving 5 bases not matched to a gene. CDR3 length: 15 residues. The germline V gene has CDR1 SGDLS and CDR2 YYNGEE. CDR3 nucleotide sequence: TGTGCCAGCAGCGTGGGCGGGGGGCCTACAGATACGCAGTATTTT. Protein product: CASSVGGGPTDTQYF.

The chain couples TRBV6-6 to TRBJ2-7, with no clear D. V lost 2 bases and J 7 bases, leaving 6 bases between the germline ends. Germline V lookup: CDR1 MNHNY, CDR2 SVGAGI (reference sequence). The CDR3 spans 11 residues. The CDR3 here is CASSYGPEQYF. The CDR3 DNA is TGTGCCAGCAGTTACGGGCCAGAGCAGTACTTC.

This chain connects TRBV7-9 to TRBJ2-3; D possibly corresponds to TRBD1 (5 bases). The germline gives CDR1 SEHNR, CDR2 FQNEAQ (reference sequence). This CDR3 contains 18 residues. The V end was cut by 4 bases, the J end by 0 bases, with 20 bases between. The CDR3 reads CASSYRPRTPRSTDTQYF. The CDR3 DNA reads TGTGCCAGCAGCTACCGCCCGAGGACACCGCGTAGCACAGATACGCAGTATTTT.

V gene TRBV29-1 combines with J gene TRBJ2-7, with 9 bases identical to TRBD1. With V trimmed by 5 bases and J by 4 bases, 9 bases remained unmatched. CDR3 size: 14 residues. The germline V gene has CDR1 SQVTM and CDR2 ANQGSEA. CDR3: CSVTGGEKGYEQYF. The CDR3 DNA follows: TGCAGCGTTACAGGGGGCGAGAAAGGTTACGAGCAGTACTTC.

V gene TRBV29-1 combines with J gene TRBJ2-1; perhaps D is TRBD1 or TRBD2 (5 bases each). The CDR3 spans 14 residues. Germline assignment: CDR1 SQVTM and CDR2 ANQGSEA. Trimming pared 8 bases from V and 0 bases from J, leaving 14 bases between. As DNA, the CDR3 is TGCAGCATCCCCTCAGGGAGCTCCTACAATGAGCAGTTCTTC. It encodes CSIPSGSSYNEQFF.

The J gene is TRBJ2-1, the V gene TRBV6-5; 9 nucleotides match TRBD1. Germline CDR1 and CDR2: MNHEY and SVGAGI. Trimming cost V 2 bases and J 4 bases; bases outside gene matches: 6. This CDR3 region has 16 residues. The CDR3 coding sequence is TGTGCCAGCAGTTACGGGACAGGGAGGCAATACAATGAGCAGTTCTTC. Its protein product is CASSYGTGRQYNEQFF.

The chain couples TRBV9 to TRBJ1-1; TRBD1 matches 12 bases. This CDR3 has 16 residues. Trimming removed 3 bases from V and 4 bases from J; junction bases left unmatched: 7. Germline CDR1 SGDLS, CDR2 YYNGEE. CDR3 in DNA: TGTGCCAGCAGCGAGAGGGGGACAGGGGGCTTCACTGAAGCTTTCTTT. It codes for CASSERGTGGFTEAFF. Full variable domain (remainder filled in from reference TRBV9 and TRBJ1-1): DSGVTQTPKHLITATGQRVTLRCSPRSGDLSVYWYQQSLDQGLQFLIQYYNGEERAKGNILERFSAQQFPDLHSELNLSSLELGDSALYFCASSERGTGGFTEAFFGQGTRLTVV.

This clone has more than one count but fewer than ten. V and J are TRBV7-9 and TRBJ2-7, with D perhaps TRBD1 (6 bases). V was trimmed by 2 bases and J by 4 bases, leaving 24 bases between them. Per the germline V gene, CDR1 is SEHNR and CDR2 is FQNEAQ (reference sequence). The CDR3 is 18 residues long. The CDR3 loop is CASSLPTPGHEATYEQYF. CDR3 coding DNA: TGTGCCAGCAGCTTACCCACCCCGGGACACGAAGCCACGTACGAGCAGTACTTC. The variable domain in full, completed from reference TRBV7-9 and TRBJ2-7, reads DTGVSQNPRHKITKRGQNVTFRCDPISEHNRLYWYRQTLGQGPEFLTYFQNEAQLEKSRLLSDRFSAERPKGSFSTLEIQRTEQGDSAMYLCASSLPTPGHEATYEQYFGPGTRLTVT.

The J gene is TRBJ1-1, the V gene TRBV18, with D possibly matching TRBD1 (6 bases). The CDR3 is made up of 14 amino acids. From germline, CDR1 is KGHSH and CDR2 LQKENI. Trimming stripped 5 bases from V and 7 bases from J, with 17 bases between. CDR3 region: CASSSATGLDEAFF. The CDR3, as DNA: TGTGCCAGCTCATCTGCGACAGGTCTAGATGAAGCTTTCTTT.

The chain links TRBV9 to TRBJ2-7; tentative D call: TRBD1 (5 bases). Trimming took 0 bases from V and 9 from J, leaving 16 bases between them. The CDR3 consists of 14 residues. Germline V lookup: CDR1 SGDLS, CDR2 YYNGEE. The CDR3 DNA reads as TGTGCCAGCAGCGTAGCAGGTACAGGCCAAGTGCAGTACTTC. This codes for CASSVAGTGQVQYF.

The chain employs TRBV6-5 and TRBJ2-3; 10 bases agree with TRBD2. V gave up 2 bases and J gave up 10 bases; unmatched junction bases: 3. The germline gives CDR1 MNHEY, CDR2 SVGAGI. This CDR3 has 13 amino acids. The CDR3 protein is CASSYELAGSQYF. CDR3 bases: TGTGCCAGCAGTTACGAACTAGCGGGGTCGCAGTATTTT.

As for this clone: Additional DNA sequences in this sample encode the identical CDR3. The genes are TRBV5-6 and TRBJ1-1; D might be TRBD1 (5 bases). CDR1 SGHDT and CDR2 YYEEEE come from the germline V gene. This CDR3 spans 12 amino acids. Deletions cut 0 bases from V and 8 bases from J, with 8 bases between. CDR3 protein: CASSLGRGEAFF. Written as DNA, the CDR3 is TGTGCCAGCAGCTTGGGAAGGGGAGAAGCTTTCTTT.

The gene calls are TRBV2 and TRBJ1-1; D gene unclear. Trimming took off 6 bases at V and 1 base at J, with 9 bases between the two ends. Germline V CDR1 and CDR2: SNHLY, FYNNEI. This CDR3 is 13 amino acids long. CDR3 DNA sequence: TGTGCCAGCAGCCTCTCAAAGAACACTGAAGCTTTCTTT. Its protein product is CASSLSKNTEAFF.

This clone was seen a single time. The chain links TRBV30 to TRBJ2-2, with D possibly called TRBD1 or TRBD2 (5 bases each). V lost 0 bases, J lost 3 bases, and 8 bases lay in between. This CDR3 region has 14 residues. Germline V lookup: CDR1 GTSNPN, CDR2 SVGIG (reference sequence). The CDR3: CAWSVLGHTGELFF. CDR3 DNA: TGTGCCTGGAGTGTATTGGGACACACCGGGGAGCTGTTTTTT.

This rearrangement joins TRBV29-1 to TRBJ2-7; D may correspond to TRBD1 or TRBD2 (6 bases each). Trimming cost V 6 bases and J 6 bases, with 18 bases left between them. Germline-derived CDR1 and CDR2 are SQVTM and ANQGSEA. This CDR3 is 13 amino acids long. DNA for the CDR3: TGCAGCGTGTACATTCAGGGGAGGCTCGAGCAGTACTTC. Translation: CSVYIQGRLEQYF.

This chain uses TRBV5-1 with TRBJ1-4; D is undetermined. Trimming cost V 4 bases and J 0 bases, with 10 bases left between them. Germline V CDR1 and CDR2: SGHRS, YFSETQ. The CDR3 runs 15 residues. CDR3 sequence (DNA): TGCGCCAGCAGCACCGACGGAGCAACTAATGAAAAACTGTTTTTT. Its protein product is CASSTDGATNEKLFF. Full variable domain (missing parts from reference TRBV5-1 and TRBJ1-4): KAGVTQTPRYLIKTRGQQVTLSCSPISGHRSVSWYQQTPGQGLQFLFEYFSETQRNKGNFPGRFSGRQFSNSRSEMNVSTLELGDSALYLCASSTDGATNEKLFFGSGTQLSVL.

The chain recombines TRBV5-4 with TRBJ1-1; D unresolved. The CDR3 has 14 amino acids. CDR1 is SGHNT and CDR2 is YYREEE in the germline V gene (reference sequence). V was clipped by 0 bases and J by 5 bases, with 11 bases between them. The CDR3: CASSLGWGGTEAFF. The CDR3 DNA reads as TGTGCCAGCAGCTTGGGATGGGGAGGGACTGAAGCTTTCTTT.

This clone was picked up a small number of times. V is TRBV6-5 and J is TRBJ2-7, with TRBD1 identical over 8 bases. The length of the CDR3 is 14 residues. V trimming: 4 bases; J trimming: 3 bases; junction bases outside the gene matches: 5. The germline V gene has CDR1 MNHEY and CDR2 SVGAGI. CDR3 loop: CASSSPDRDYEQYF. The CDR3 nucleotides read TGTGCCAGCAGTTCCCCGGACAGGGACTACGAGCAGTACTTC.